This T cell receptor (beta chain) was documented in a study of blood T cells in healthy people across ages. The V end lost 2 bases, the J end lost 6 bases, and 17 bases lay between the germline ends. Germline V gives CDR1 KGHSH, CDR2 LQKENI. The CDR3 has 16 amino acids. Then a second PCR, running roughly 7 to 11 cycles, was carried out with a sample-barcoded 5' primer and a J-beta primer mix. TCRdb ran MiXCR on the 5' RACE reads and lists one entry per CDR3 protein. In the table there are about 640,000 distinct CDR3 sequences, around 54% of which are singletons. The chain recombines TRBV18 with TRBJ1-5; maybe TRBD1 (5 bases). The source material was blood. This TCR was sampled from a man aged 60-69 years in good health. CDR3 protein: CASSPERSGISQPQHF. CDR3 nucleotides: TGTGCCAGCTCACCAGAGAGGTCAGGGATCAGTCAGCCCCAGCATTTT.